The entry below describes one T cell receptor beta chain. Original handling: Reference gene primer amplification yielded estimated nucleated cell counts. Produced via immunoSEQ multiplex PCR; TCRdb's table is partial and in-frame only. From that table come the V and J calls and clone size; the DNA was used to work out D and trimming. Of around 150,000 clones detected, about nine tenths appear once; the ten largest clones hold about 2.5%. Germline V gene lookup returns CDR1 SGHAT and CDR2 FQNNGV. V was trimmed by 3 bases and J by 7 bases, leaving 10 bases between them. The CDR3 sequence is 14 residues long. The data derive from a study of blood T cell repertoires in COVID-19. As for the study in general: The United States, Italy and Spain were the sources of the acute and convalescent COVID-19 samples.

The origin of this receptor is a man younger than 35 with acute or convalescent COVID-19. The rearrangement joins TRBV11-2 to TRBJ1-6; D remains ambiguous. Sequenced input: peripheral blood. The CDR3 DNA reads TGTGCCAGCAGCTTGACGGGGAGCAATTCACCCCTCCACTTT. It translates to CASSLTGSNSPLHF.